The 25 T cell receptor beta chains reported below all come from one sample, sequenced in a study of early T cells in non-severe SARS-CoV-2 infection. MiXCR, applied by TCRdb to the 5' RACE reads, yields one record per CDR3 protein. The profile covers over 75,000 distinct CDR3 sequences, with more than 12% appearing a single time and around 5.4% taken by the ten largest. Sample: whole blood. Every receptor here comes from an adult who was a healthcare worker with PCR-confirmed SARS-CoV-2 infection or an uninfected control (not recorded which).

The V gene is TRBV7-9, the J gene TRBJ2-3; 8 bases line up with TRBD1. V lost 6 bases and J lost 3; bases outside the gene matches: 8. In germline, CDR1 is SEHNR, CDR2 FQNEAQ (reference sequence). This CDR3 has 15 amino acids. The CDR3 nucleotides are TGTGCCAGCAGTTGGACAGGGTCAAGGACAGATACGCAGTATTTT. Amino acid sequence: CASSWTGSRTDTQYF.

This clonotype has a handful of counts. The V call is TRBV2, the J call TRBJ2-1; D uncertain. V gave up 3 bases and J gave up 5 bases, with 11 bases separating them. There are 14 residues in the CDR3. The germline V gene encodes CDR1 SNHLY and CDR2 FYNNEI. This CDR3 is CASSDFADDNEQFF. Written as DNA, the CDR3 is TGTGCCAGCAGTGATTTCGCGGATGACAATGAGCAGTTCTTC.

This clonotype was detected only a few times. The rearrangement uses TRBV20-1 and TRBJ2-3, with 9 bases identical to TRBD2. This CDR3 comprises 15 residues. Germline V gene data show CDR1 as DFQATT and CDR2 as SNEGSKA (reference sequence). With 4 bases clipped from V and 6 bases from J, the junction kept 11 bases outside the gene matches. The CDR3 DNA reads TGCAGTGCTACACGGGCGGGAGGGAGTATGGATACGCAGTATTTT. As protein: CSATRAGGSMDTQYF.

The V gene is TRBV12-3 or TRBV12-4, the J gene TRBJ1-4, with 7 bases lining up with TRBD1. The CDR3 extends over 14 amino acids. The J segment lost 8 bases and the V segment lost 3 bases, leaving 6 bases of the junction unmatched. The CDR3 region is CASSLTGWLEKLFF. The CDR3 DNA follows: TGTGCCAGCAGTTTGACAGGGTGGTTGGAAAAACTGTTTTTT.

This clonotype was observed a few times. V and J are TRBV28 and TRBJ1-1, with D maybe TRBD1 (5 bases). CDR1 is MDHEN, CDR2 SYDVKM, per germline. The CDR3 totals 13 residues. Trimming took 5 bases from V and 7 from J, leaving 14 bases between them. CDR3 nucleotides: TGTGCCAGCAGTCCCCCCCGGGACGATGAAGCTTTCTTT. As protein: CASSPPRDDEAFF.

This clonotype was recorded a few times. The CDR3: CAISVWGQGLVNEQFF. The CDR3 DNA is TGTGCCATCAGTGTATGGGGACAGGGCCTAGTTAATGAGCAGTTCTTC. This rearrangement joins TRBV10-3 to TRBJ2-1, with 9 bases lining up with TRBD1. Germline V lookup: CDR1 ENHRY, CDR2 SYGVKD. This CDR3 is built from 16 residues. J gave up 7 bases and V 4 bases, and 11 bases lay outside the gene matches.

This clonotype was counted once. This chain connects TRBV3-1 to TRBJ2-1; D possibly uses TRBD1 or TRBD2 (5 bases each). V dropped 4 bases and J dropped 4 bases, with 17 bases sitting between them. This CDR3 contains 16 residues. CDR1 is LGHDT, CDR2 YNNKEL, per germline (reference sequence). The CDR3 sequence: CASSRIGTPQYNEQFF. The CDR3 DNA reads as TGTGCCAGCAGCCGAATCGGGACGCCTCAGTACAATGAGCAGTTCTTC.

This clonotype has just a few counts. The rearrangement joins TRBV3-1 to TRBJ2-1; weak D call: TRBD2 (5 bases). The germline CDR1 and CDR2 sequences are LGHDT and YNNKEL (reference sequence). Trimming pared 2 bases from V and 1 base from J, leaving 12 bases between. This CDR3 spans 16 amino acids. The CDR3 here is CASSQPYSVSYNEQFF. CDR3 sequence (DNA): TGTGCCAGCAGCCAACCTTATAGCGTTTCCTACAATGAGCAGTTCTTC.

Many counts were recorded for this clonotype. This chain connects TRBV11-3 to TRBJ2-2; either TRBD1 or TRBD2 may fit D (5 bases each). Germline V lookup: CDR1 SGHNT, CDR2 YENEEA. Trimming left V 8 bases short and J 8 bases short, with 18 bases between. The CDR3 has 14 amino acids. This CDR3 reads CASGVGRLEGELFF. CDR3 DNA: TGTGCCAGCGGCGTGGGACGTTTGGAGGGGGAGCTGTTTTTT. Combining the CDR3 with reference TRBV11-3 and TRBJ2-2 gives the whole variable domain EAGVVQSPRYKIIEKKQPVAFWCNPISGHNTLYWYLQNLGQGPELLIRYENEEAVDDSQLPKDRFSAERLKGVDSTLKIQPAELGDSAVYLCASGVGRLEGELFFGEGSRLTVL.

The genes are TRBV4-1 and TRBJ1-4; a possible D gene is TRBD1 (6 bases). V lost 0 bases and J lost 8, with 19 bases in between. Per the germline V gene, CDR1 is MGHRA and CDR2 is YSYEKL. The CDR3 covers 17 residues. CDR3 coding DNA: TGCGCCAGCAGCCAAGATGCGACGGGGGCGGAATGGGAAAAACTGTTTTTT. Translating gives CASSQDATGAEWEKLFF.

This clonotype was seen a few times. The chain joins TRBV5-5 to TRBJ2-5, with 8 bases fitting TRBD2. V lost 8 bases to trimming and J lost 4 bases; unmatched junction nucleotides: 13. The CDR3 runs to 15 residues. Germline V gene sequence: CDR1 SGHKS, CDR2 YYEKEE (reference sequence). The CDR3 spells CASEQRERAIETQYF. DNA of the CDR3: TGTGCCAGTGAACAGCGGGAGCGTGCTATAGAGACCCAGTACTTC.

This clonotype was counted at least ten times. This chain uses TRBV20-1 with TRBJ2-1; 9 bases are a match to TRBD2. The germline V gene has CDR1 DFQATT and CDR2 SNEGSKA (reference sequence). This CDR3 spans 15 amino acids. Trimming removed 3 bases from V and 6 bases from J; junction bases left unmatched: 9. This CDR3 reads CSARRDSGSGNEQFF. DNA of the CDR3: TGCAGTGCTAGGAGAGATAGCGGGAGCGGCAATGAGCAGTTCTTC.

This clonotype came up a few times. The chain recombines TRBV9 with TRBJ2-1; 8 positions match TRBD2. The V segment lost 0 bases and the J segment 6 bases; nucleotides outside the gene matches: 8. Per the germline V gene, CDR1 is SGDLS and CDR2 is YYNGEE. The CDR3 is 16 residues long. The CDR3 sequence: CASSVDRGLVGNEQFF. CDR3 DNA: TGTGCCAGCAGCGTAGATAGGGGACTAGTGGGCAATGAGCAGTTCTTC.

This clonotype was recorded many times. The V and J genes are TRBV20-1 and TRBJ2-3, with D possibly being TRBD1 or TRBD2 (6 bases each). Trimming pared 3 bases from V and 5 bases from J, leaving 15 bases between. This CDR3 is 14 amino acids long. Germline V gene lookup returns CDR1 DFQATT and CDR2 SNEGSKA (reference sequence). CDR3 nucleotides: TGCAGTGCTAGTTCCGGGGGCAGGGGAGATACGCAGTATTTT. This sequence encodes CSASSGGRGDTQYF.

This rearrangement joins TRBV28 to TRBJ2-1; D is unresolved. The length of the CDR3 is 13 residues. The ends were cut back, 6 bases at V and 2 bases at J, with 8 bases in the middle. Germline V gene sequence: CDR1 MDHEN, CDR2 SYDVKM. The CDR3 DNA reads as TGTGCCAGCAGCCGCCATACCTACAATGAGCAGTTCTTC. Translation: CASSRHTYNEQFF. Using reference TRBV28 and TRBJ2-1 for the parts outside the CDR3, the full variable domain is DVKVTQSSRYLVKRTGEKVFLECVQDMDHENMFWYRQDPGLGLRLIYFSYDVKMKEKGDIPEGYSVSREKKERFSLILESASTNQTSMYLCASSRHTYNEQFFGPGTRLTVL.

This clonotype was detected ten times or more. The chain has TRBV11-2 and TRBJ2-5; D gene uncertain. V was cut by 5 bases and J by 7 bases, with 17 bases left in between. The CDR3 sequence is 14 residues long. Germline V CDR1 and CDR2: SGHAT, FQNNGV. The CDR3 DNA follows: TGTGCCAGCAGCCCCTTTCCTCCCCGCCCGACCCAGTACTTC. Its protein is CASSPFPPRPTQYF.

This clonotype appeared a few times. V usage is TRBV27 and J usage is TRBJ2-7, with a tentative D call TRBD2 (6 bases). V was pared by 5 bases and J by 1 base, with 21 bases between. Germline V gene lookup returns CDR1 MNHEY and CDR2 SMNVEV (reference sequence). The CDR3 consists of 17 residues. CDR3 residues: CASSRRDSGWGSYEQYF. The CDR3 DNA reads as TGTGCCAGCAGTCGCCGGGACTCAGGGTGGGGATCCTACGAGCAGTACTTC.

This clonotype was recorded a few times. The chain combines TRBV30 with TRBJ2-1; D not certain. CDR3 length equals 12 residues. CDR1 is GTSNPN and CDR2 is SVGIG in the germline V gene (reference sequence). Trimming pared 0 bases from V and 7 bases from J, leaving 7 bases between. For the CDR3, the DNA is TGTGCCTGGAGTGTAGGTGCTAATGAGCAGTTCTTC. Encoded protein: CAWSVGANEQFF.

This clonotype came up a few times. V and J are TRBV7-8 and TRBJ1-1; tentative D call: TRBD1 (5 bases). CDR1 and CDR2 from the germline V gene are SGHVS and FQNEAQ. The CDR3 is 15 amino acids. V gave up 6 bases and J gave up 0 bases, with 14 bases separating them. The CDR3 bases are TGTGCCAGCAGAGGGCAGGGAAGGATGAACACTGAAGCTTTCTTT. Its translation is CASRGQGRMNTEAFF.

The chain carries TRBV20-1 and TRBJ2-7; TRBD2 matches 12 bases. Germline V lookup: CDR1 DFQATT, CDR2 SNEGSKA (reference sequence). After removal of 8 bases from V and 2 bases from J, the junction contained 10 bases not matched to a gene. The CDR3 runs to 15 residues. DNA for the CDR3: TGCAGTTCCCTAGCGGGAGGGAATTTCGCCTACGAGCAGTACTTC. The encoded protein is CSSLAGGNFAYEQYF.

This clonotype was observed a few times. This chain connects TRBV7-6 to TRBJ2-2; TRBD2 matches at 12 bases. V lost 2 bases to trimming and J lost 6 bases; unmatched junction nucleotides: 4. This CDR3 contains 16 residues. Germline loops: CDR1 SGHVS, CDR2 FNYEAQ. The CDR3 DNA sequence: TGTGCCAGCAGCTTAAGTCTAGCGGGAGGGCCCGGGGAGCTGTTTTTT. It yields the protein CASSLSLAGGPGELFF.

This clonotype turned up a few times. This chain connects TRBV18 to TRBJ2-7; 7 nucleotides match TRBD2. The J segment lost 0 bases and the V segment lost 3 bases, leaving 2 bases of the junction unmatched. CDR1 and CDR2 from the germline V gene are KGHSH and LQKENI. The CDR3 length is 14 residues. CDR3 sequence reads: CASSPGDYSYEQYF. For the CDR3, the DNA is TGTGCCAGCTCACCGGGGGACTACTCCTACGAGCAGTACTTC.

The chain joins TRBV4-3 to TRBJ2-5; 8 bases are shared with TRBD1. V lost 1 base and J lost 7; bases outside the gene matches: 2. The CDR3 totals 13 residues. The germline CDR1 and CDR2 sequences are LGHNA and YSLEER. This CDR3 reads CASSQAQGGTQYF. Written as DNA, the CDR3 is TGCGCCAGCAGCCAAGCACAGGGGGGGACCCAGTACTTC.

There are a few counts of this clonotype. The gene calls are TRBV4-1 and TRBJ2-1; 8 bases are a match to TRBD1. V shed 6 bases and J 7 bases; nucleotides not matched to a gene: 5. CDR1 and CDR2 from the germline V gene are MGHRA and YSYEKL. The CDR3 is 13 amino acids. CDR3 DNA: TGCGCCAGCAGGGCAGGGGGCAGGAATGAGCAGTTCTTC. Translated: CASRAGGRNEQFF.

There are a few counts of this clonotype. The chain uses TRBV28 and TRBJ1-2; 7 positions match TRBD1. The CDR3 is 13 amino acids. The junction had 6 bases not matched to a gene; V was cut back by 6 bases and J by 5 bases. CDR1 and CDR2 (germline): MDHEN, SYDVKM. The CDR3 DNA reads as TGTGCCAGCAGGCAGGGGGGCTTTTATGGCTACACCTTC. As protein: CASRQGGFYGYTF.